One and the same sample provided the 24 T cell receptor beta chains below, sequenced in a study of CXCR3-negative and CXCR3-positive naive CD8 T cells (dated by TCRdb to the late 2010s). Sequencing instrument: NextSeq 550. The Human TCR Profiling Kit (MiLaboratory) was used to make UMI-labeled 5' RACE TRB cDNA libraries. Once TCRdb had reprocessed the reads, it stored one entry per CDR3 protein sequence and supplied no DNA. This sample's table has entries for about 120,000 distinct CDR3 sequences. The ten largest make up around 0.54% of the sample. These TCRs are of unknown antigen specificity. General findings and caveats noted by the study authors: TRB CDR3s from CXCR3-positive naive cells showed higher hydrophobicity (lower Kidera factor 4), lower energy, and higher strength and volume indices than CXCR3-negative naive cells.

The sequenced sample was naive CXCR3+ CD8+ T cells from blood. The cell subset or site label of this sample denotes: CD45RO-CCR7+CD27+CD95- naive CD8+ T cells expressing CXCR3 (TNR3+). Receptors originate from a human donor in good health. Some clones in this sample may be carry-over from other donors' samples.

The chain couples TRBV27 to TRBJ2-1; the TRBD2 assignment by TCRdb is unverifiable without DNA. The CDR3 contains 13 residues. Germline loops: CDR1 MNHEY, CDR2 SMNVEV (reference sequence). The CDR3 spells CPTTRVVFHEQFF.

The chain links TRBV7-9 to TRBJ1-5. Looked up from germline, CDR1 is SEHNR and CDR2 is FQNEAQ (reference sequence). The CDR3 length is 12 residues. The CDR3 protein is CASSERAEAQHF.

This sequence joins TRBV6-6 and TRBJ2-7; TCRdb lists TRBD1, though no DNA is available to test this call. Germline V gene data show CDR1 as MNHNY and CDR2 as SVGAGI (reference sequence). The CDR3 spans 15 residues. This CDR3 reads CASSHVGTGGYEQYF.

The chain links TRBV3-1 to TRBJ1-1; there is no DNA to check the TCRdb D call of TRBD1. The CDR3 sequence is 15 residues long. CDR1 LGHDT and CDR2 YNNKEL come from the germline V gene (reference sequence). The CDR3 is CASSQVPQGVTEAFF.

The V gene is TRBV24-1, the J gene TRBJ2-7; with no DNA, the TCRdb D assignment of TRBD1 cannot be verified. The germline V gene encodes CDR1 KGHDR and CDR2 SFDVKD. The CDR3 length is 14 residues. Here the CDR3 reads CATSDWDGSYEQYF.

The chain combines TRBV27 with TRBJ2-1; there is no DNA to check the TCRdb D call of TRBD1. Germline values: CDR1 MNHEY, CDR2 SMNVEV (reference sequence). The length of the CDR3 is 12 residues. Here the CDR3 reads CASSTRQGSEFF.

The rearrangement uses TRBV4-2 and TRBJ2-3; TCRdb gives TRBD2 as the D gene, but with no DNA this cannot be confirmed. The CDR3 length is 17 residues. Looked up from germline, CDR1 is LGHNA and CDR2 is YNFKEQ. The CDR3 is CASSPISGRAVGDTQYF.

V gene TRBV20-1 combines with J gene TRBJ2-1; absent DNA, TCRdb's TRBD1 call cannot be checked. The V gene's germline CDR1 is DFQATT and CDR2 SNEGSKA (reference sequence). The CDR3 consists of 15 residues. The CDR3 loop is CSARRQGTGSDEQFF.

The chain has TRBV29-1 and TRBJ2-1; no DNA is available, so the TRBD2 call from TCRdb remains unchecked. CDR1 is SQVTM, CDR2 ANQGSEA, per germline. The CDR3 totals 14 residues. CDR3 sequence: CSVDSGGPYNEQFF.

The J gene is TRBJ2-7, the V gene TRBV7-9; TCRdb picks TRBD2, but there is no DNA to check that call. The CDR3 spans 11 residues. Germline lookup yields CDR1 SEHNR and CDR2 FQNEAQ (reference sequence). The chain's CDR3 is CASSLTSGKVF.

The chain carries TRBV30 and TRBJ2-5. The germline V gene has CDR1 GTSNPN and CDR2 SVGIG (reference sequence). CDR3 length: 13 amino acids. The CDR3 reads CAWADGSQETQYF.

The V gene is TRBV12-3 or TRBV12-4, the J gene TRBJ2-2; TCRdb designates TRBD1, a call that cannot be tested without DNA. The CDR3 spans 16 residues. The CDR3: CASGPSPPEGPGELFF.

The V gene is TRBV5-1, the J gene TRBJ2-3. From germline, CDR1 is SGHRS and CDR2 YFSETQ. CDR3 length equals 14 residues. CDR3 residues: CASSSLSGTDTQYF.

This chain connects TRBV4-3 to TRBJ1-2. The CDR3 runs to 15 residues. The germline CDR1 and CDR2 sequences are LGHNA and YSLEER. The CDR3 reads CASSQDRELNYGYTF.

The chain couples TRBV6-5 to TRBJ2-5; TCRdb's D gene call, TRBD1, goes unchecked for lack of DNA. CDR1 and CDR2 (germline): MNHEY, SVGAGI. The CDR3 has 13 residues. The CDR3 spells CASSPTGIETQYF.

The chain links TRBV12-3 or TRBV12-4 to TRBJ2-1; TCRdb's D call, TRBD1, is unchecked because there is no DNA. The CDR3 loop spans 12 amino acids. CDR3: CASMGRSNEQSF.

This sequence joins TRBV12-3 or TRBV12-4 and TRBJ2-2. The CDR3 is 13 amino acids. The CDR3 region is CASSTVLPGELFF.

The CDR3 loop reads CSVLTNPGEAFF. The genes are TRBV29-1 and TRBJ1-1; TCRdb's D call of TRBD1 is untestable without DNA. Per the germline V gene, CDR1 is SQVTM and CDR2 is ANQGSEA. The CDR3 sequence is 12 residues long. The complete variable domain, with remaining parts taken from reference TRBV29-1 and TRBJ1-1, reads SAVISQKPSRDICQRGTSLTIQCQVDSQVTMMFWYRQQPGQSLTLIATANQGSEATYESGFVIDKFPISRPNLTFSTLTVSNMSPEDSSIYLCSVLTNPGEAFFGQGTRLTVV.

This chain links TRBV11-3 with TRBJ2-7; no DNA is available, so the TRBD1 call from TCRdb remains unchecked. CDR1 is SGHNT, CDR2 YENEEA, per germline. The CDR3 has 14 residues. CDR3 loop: CASSTYRVTYEQYF.

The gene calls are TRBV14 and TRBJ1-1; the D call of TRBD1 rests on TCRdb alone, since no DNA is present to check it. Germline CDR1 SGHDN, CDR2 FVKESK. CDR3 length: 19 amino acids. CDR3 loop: CASSQEKDGNRGRRTEAFF.

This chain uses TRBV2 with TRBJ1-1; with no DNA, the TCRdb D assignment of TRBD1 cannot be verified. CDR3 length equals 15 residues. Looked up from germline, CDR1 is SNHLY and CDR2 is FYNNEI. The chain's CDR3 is CASREPGGANTEAFF.

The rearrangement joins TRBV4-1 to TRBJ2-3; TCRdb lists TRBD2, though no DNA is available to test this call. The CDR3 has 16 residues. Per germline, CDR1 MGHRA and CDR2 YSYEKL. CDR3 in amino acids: CASRDWDSQTGDTQYF.

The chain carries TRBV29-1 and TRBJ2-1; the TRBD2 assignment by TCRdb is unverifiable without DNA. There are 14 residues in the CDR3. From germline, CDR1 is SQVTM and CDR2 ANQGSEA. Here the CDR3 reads CRITGTSSYNEQFF.

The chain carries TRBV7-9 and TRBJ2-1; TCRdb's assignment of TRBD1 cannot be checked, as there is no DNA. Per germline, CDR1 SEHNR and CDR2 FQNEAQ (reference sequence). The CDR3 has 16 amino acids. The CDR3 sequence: CASLSLKGGEGNEQFF.